There are many counts of the clone carrying this T cell receptor (beta chain). Its antigen is currently unknown. This sample was taken from a study of T cells in Graves' hyperthyroidism and ophthalmopathy. The V and J ends lost 5 bases and 0 bases respectively, with 14 bases between them. Germline loops: CDR1 MDHEN, CDR2 SYDVKM. CDR3 length: 15 residues. From RNA transcripts, TCR beta CDR3 regions were amplified. First-round RT-PCR of the TCR CDR3 relied on the HTBI primer set. One entry per CDR3 protein, called by TCRdb with MiXCR from the multiplex PCR reads. Of 600,000 to 900,000 distinct CDR3 sequences listed, approximately 16% were seen once; the top ten hold about 8.4%. General study points: Researchers found most expanded thyroid clonotypes above 0.001 in blood as well.

The chain couples TRBV28 to TRBJ2-7; possible D gene TRBD2, 7 bases. The sample was blood. The source is a man between 18 and 29 years old with Graves' hyperthyroidism. The CDR3 DNA reads TGTGCCAGCAGTCCCCCGGGGGGCCTCTCCTACGAGCAGTACTTC. It encodes CASSPPGGLSYEQYF.